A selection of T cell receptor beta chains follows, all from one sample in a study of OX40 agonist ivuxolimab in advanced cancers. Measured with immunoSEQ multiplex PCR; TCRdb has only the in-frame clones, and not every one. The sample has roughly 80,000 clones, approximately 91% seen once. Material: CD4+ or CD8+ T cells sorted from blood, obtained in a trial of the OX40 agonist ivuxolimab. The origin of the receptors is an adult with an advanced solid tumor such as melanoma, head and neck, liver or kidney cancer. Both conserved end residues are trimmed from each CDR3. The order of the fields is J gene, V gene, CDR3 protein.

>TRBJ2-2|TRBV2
ASTGEWTGELF
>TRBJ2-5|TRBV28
ASSLKAPQETQY
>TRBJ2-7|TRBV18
ASSPPGAEQY
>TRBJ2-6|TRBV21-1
ASSKDRKGANVLT
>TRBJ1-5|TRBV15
ATSRQGLQH
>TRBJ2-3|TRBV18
ASSTTGEADTQY
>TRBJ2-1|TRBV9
ASSVRGQGDNEQF
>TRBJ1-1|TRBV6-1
ASSPGINTEAF
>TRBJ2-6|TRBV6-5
ASSYGPERANVLT
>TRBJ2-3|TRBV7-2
ASSRDISTDTQY
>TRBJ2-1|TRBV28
ASSLTGGFYNEQF
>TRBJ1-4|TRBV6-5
ASSNRVPNEKLF
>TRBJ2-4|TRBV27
ASSLPAVRVAKNIQY
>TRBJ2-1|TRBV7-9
ASSLDRGGNEQF
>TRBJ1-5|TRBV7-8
ASSPQRDRGSQPQH
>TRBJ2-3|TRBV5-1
ASSLIGQGNTQY
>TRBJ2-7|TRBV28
ASSLGRGSAGAQQY
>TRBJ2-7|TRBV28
ASRRGTGVLSEQY
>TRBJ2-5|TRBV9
ASSVGGSGRRPETQY
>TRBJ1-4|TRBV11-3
ASSPRQGAIDEKLF
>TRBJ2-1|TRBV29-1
SASSGRASSSYNEQF
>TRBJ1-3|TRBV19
ASSINVEAHSGNTIY
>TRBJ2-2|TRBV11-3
ASSFDANTGELF
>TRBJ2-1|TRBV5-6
ASSRVDSYNEQF
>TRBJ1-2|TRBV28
ASSPPGTGAKNYGYT
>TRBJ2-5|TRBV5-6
ASSSRLAGQETQY
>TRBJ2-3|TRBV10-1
ASRSLRGLTDTQY
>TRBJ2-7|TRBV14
ASSPPGFSFYEQY
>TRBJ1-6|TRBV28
ASTPRQYNSPLH
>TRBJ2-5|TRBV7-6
ASSLGAPGTYQETQY
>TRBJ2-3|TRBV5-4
ASSFAAGAYNTQY
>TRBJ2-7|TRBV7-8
ASSSLAGPYEQY
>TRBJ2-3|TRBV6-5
ASSYVAGESADTQY